Listed below are T cell receptor beta chains from one sample, sequenced in a study of blood T cell repertoires in COVID-19. Here immunoSEQ multiplex PCR was the method, and the copy in TCRdb shows in-frame clones only, minus some. This table holds about 130,000 clones, approximately 88% found once. The sample taken for sequencing was peripheral blood. The receptors stem from a man in his forties or fifties with acute or convalescent COVID-19. Both conserved end residues are part of each CDR3. Each record gives: V gene, clone size, J gene, D gene, CDR3 protein, CDR3 DNA. D genes are given only for firm matches. Where a row states a size, it is once, few, many or the class of an expanded clone; other rows omit it.

V gene: TRBV5-1
clone size: -
J gene: TRBJ1-5
D gene: -
CDR3 protein: CASSPTQGDQPQHF
CDR3 DNA: TGCGCCAGCAGCCCAACACAGGGAGATCAGCCCCAGCATTTT

V gene: TRBV28
clone size: -
J gene: TRBJ2-1
D gene: -
CDR3 protein: CASLQLGGRQNEQFF
CDR3 DNA: TGTGCCAGCCTTCAACTAGGCGGGCGGCAGAATGAGCAGTTCTTC

V gene: TRBV5-1
clone size: -
J gene: TRBJ2-6
D gene: -
CDR3 protein: CASSITPGLSGANVLTF
CDR3 DNA: TGCGCCAGCAGCATTACCCCTGGCCTCTCTGGGGCCAACGTCCTGACTTTC

V gene: TRBV7-2
clone size: -
J gene: TRBJ2-5
D gene: TRBD2
CDR3 protein: CASSLSSAGGGGETQYF
CDR3 DNA: TGTGCCAGCAGCTTATCCTCCGCGGGAGGGGGTGGGGAGACCCAGTACTTC

V gene: TRBV6-5
clone size: -
J gene: TRBJ2-3
D gene: TRBD2
CDR3 protein: CASSYRGRAWDTQYF
CDR3 DNA: TGTGCCAGCAGTTACCGCGGGAGGGCCTGGGATACGCAGTATTTT

V gene: TRBV5-1
clone size: few
J gene: TRBJ1-1
D gene: -
CDR3 protein: CASSLGSQFTEAFF
CDR3 DNA: TGCGCCAGCAGCTTGGGATCACAGTTCACTGAAGCTTTCTTT

V gene: TRBV19
clone size: -
J gene: TRBJ1-1
D gene: -
CDR3 protein: CASSIKSTSSNTEAFF
CDR3 DNA: TGTGCCAGTAGTATTAAATCGACTTCTTCGAACACTGAAGCTTTCTTT

V gene: TRBV4-1
clone size: -
J gene: TRBJ2-1
D gene: TRBD2
CDR3 protein: CASSQEGGTRFGEQFF
CDR3 DNA: TGCGCCAGCAGCCAAGAGGGGGGGACTAGATTCGGTGAGCAGTTCTTC

V gene: TRBV5-1
clone size: -
J gene: TRBJ1-1
D gene: -
CDR3 protein: CASSLVGRVNTEAFF
CDR3 DNA: TGCGCCAGCAGCTTGGTCGGCAGGGTAAACACTGAAGCTTTCTTT

V gene: TRBV5-1
clone size: -
J gene: TRBJ1-3
D gene: -
CDR3 protein: CASSSGRAFLSGNTIYF
CDR3 DNA: TGCGCCAGCAGCTCGGGGAGGGCCTTTCTTTCTGGAAACACCATATATTTT

V gene: TRBV5-1
clone size: -
J gene: TRBJ1-6
D gene: TRBD1
CDR3 protein: CASRTGDSPLHF
CDR3 DNA: TGCGCTTCGAGGACAGGGGATTCACCCCTCCACTTT

V gene: TRBV10-1
clone size: -
J gene: TRBJ1-3
D gene: -
CDR3 protein: CASSEWGNSGNTIYF
CDR3 DNA: TGCGCCAGCAGTGAATGGGGCAACTCTGGAAACACCATATATTTT

V gene: TRBV4-1
clone size: -
J gene: TRBJ1-2
D gene: -
CDR3 protein: CASSQDPLNYGYTF
CDR3 DNA: TGCGCCAGCAGCCAAGATCCACTTAACTATGGCTACACCTTC

V gene: TRBV4-1
clone size: -
J gene: TRBJ1-1
D gene: TRBD1
CDR3 protein: CASSRYRGRGEAFF
CDR3 DNA: TGCGCCAGCAGCCGCTACAGGGGGCGCGGTGAAGCTTTCTTT

V gene: TRBV7-2
clone size: -
J gene: TRBJ2-3
D gene: -
CDR3 protein: CASSLGLDTDTQYF
CDR3 DNA: TGTGCCAGCAGCTTAGGACTTGACACAGATACGCAGTATTTT

V gene: TRBV20-1
clone size: -
J gene: TRBJ1-1
D gene: -
CDR3 protein: CSARDRTEAFF
CDR3 DNA: TGCAGTGCTAGGGACAGAACTGAAGCTTTCTTT

V gene: TRBV6-4
clone size: once
J gene: TRBJ1-2
D gene: TRBD1
CDR3 protein: CASSRNWAGGAQRYGYTF
CDR3 DNA: TGTGCCAGCAGTCGAAACTGGGCAGGGGGCGCCCAGAGGTATGGCTACACCTTC

V gene: TRBV11-2
clone size: -
J gene: TRBJ1-2
D gene: TRBD1
CDR3 protein: CASTLQGAHGYTF
CDR3 DNA: TGTGCCAGCACCCTTCAGGGGGCGCATGGCTACACCTTC

V gene: TRBV4-1
clone size: -
J gene: TRBJ1-2
D gene: TRBD1
CDR3 protein: CASSLQGGANYGYTF
CDR3 DNA: TGCGCCAGCAGCCTCCAGGGGGGAGCGAACTATGGCTACACCTTC

V gene: TRBV6-6
clone size: -
J gene: TRBJ1-2
D gene: -
CDR3 protein: CASSQNSNYGYTF
CDR3 DNA: TGTGCCAGCAGTCAAAACTCTAACTATGGCTACACCTTC

V gene: TRBV5-6
clone size: -
J gene: TRBJ2-1
D gene: -
CDR3 protein: CASSLRGWNNEQFF
CDR3 DNA: TGTGCCAGCAGCTTAAGGGGGTGGAACAATGAGCAGTTCTTC

V gene: TRBV7-8
clone size: -
J gene: TRBJ1-2
D gene: TRBD1
CDR3 protein: CASSLRDSVGYTF
CDR3 DNA: TGTGCCAGCAGCTTAAGGGACAGCGTTGGCTACACCTTC

V gene: TRBV7-9
clone size: -
J gene: TRBJ1-1
D gene: TRBD1
CDR3 protein: CASSLGQGEAFF
CDR3 DNA: TGTGCCAGCAGCTTAGGACAGGGCGAAGCTTTCTTT

V gene: TRBV5-4
clone size: few
J gene: TRBJ1-1
D gene: TRBD1
CDR3 protein: CASSPPGGTEAFF
CDR3 DNA: TGTGCCAGCAGCCCCCCAGGGGGCACTGAAGCTTTCTTT

V gene: TRBV10-3
clone size: once
J gene: TRBJ1-2
D gene: -
CDR3 protein: CAISESQFYGYTF
CDR3 DNA: TGTGCCATCAGTGAGTCCCAGTTCTATGGCTACACCTTC

V gene: TRBV29-1
clone size: -
J gene: TRBJ1-1
D gene: -
CDR3 protein: CSAQQGNTEAFF
CDR3 DNA: TGCAGCGCGCAACAGGGGAACACTGAAGCTTTCTTT

V gene: TRBV11-2
clone size: -
J gene: TRBJ1-1
D gene: -
CDR3 protein: CASSPRIGSMNTEAFF
CDR3 DNA: TGTGCCAGCAGCCCCCGGATTGGGAGCATGAACACTGAAGCTTTCTTT

V gene: TRBV29-1
clone size: once
J gene: TRBJ2-3
D gene: TRBD1
CDR3 protein: CSVAPRKGAGDTQYF
CDR3 DNA: TGCAGCGTTGCCCCCCGGAAGGGGGCAGGAGATACGCAGTATTTT

V gene: TRBV10-1
clone size: -
J gene: TRBJ2-3
D gene: TRBD2
CDR3 protein: CASSPGLAGGLHF
CDR3 DNA: TGCGCCAGCAGTCCGGGACTAGCGGGAGGGCTGCATTTT

V gene: TRBV20-1
clone size: -
J gene: TRBJ2-7
D gene: -
CDR3 protein: CSARQGYEQYF
CDR3 DNA: TGCAGTGCTAGACAGGGCTACGAGCAGTACTTC

V gene: TRBV5-6
clone size: -
J gene: TRBJ2-1
D gene: TRBD1
CDR3 protein: CASSLTGGVYNEQFF
CDR3 DNA: TGTGCCAGCAGCTTAACAGGGGGAGTATACAATGAGCAGTTCTTC

V gene: TRBV27
clone size: -
J gene: TRBJ1-1
D gene: -
CDR3 protein: CASRRLGGGRNTEAFF
CDR3 DNA: TGTGCCAGCAGACGCCTCGGGGGGGGAAGGAACACTGAAGCTTTCTTT

V gene: TRBV28
clone size: -
J gene: TRBJ1-5
D gene: TRBD1
CDR3 protein: CATRQGGDQPQHF
CDR3 DNA: TGTGCCACCAGACAGGGGGGGGATCAGCCCCAGCATTTT

V gene: TRBV24-1
clone size: -
J gene: TRBJ2-7
D gene: TRBD1
CDR3 protein: CATSDSGQGSYEQYF
CDR3 DNA: TGTGCCACCAGTGATTCCGGACAGGGGTCTTACGAGCAGTACTTC

V gene: TRBV19
clone size: -
J gene: TRBJ2-1
D gene: -
CDR3 protein: CASIGYNEQFF
CDR3 DNA: TGTGCCAGTATCGGGTACAATGAGCAGTTCTTC

V gene: TRBV30
clone size: once
J gene: TRBJ1-2
D gene: -
CDR3 protein: CAWSKGNYGYTF
CDR3 DNA: TGTGCCTGGAGTAAGGGGAACTATGGCTACACCTTC

V gene: TRBV24-1
clone size: once
J gene: TRBJ2-7
D gene: -
CDR3 protein: CATSDLSYEQYF
CDR3 DNA: TGTGCCACCAGTGATCTCTCCTACGAGCAGTACTTC

V gene: TRBV7-9
clone size: -
J gene: TRBJ1-2
D gene: TRBD1
CDR3 protein: CASSPRRDRGAAIGGYTF
CDR3 DNA: TGTGCCAGCAGCCCTAGACGGGACAGGGGAGCGGCTATCGGGGGCTACACCTTC

V gene: TRBV7-9
clone size: -
J gene: TRBJ1-5
D gene: -
CDR3 protein: CASSSYSDQPQHF
CDR3 DNA: TGTGCCAGCAGCTCCTATTCCGATCAGCCCCAGCATTTT

V gene: TRBV5-1
clone size: -
J gene: TRBJ1-1
D gene: TRBD1
CDR3 protein: CASSLRQGNTEAFF
CDR3 DNA: TGCGCCAGCAGCTTAAGACAGGGGAACACTGAAGCTTTCTTT

V gene: TRBV30
clone size: -
J gene: TRBJ1-1
D gene: -
CDR3 protein: CAWSLPGPGMNTEAFF
CDR3 DNA: TGTGCCTGGAGCCTTCCGGGTCCGGGGATGAACACTGAAGCTTTCTTT

V gene: TRBV15
clone size: many
J gene: TRBJ2-3
D gene: TRBD2
CDR3 protein: CATSREGTSGAELQTNTQYF
CDR3 DNA: TGTGCCACCAGCAGAGAAGGGACTAGCGGGGCCGAGCTGCAAACCAATACGCAGTATTTT

V gene: TRBV19
clone size: -
J gene: TRBJ2-3
D gene: TRBD2
CDR3 protein: CASSITGTSGATRGTDTQYF
CDR3 DNA: TGTGCCAGTAGTATAACCGGGACTAGCGGGGCAACTAGGGGCACAGATACGCAGTATTTT

V gene: TRBV4-2
clone size: -
J gene: TRBJ2-1
D gene: -
CDR3 protein: CASSQEGPGLKANEQFF
CDR3 DNA: TGTGCCAGCAGCCAAGAAGGTCCGGGACTTAAAGCCAATGAGCAGTTCTTC

V gene: TRBV4-1
clone size: -
J gene: TRBJ2-1
D gene: -
CDR3 protein: CASSLGTAREQFF
CDR3 DNA: TGCGCCAGCAGCCTAGGGACTGCCCGGGAGCAGTTCTTC

V gene: TRBV5-6
clone size: -
J gene: TRBJ1-4
D gene: -
CDR3 protein: CASSQWARGTEKLFF
CDR3 DNA: TGTGCCAGCAGCCAGTGGGCCCGGGGGACTGAAAAACTGTTTTTT

V gene: TRBV12-5
clone size: -
J gene: TRBJ1-3
D gene: -
CDR3 protein: CASGLQGGSSGNTIYF
CDR3 DNA: TGTGCTAGTGGTTTGCAGGGAGGAAGCTCTGGAAACACCATATATTTT

V gene: TRBV20-1
clone size: -
J gene: TRBJ1-2
D gene: -
CDR3 protein: CSAAGIYGYTF
CDR3 DNA: TGCAGTGCTGCCGGGATCTATGGCTACACCTTC

V gene: TRBV5-1
clone size: -
J gene: TRBJ1-1
D gene: TRBD1
CDR3 protein: CASSLVSRGSNTEAFF
CDR3 DNA: TGCGCCAGCAGCTTGGTCAGCAGGGGGTCGAACACTGAAGCTTTCTTT

V gene: TRBV12-3/TRBV12-4
clone size: -
J gene: TRBJ1-6
D gene: -
CDR3 protein: CASGLQVRSPLHF
CDR3 DNA: TGTGCCAGCGGATTACAGGTTCGCTCACCCCTCCACTTT

V gene: TRBV3-1/TRBV3-2
clone size: -
J gene: TRBJ1-5
D gene: -
CDR3 protein: CASSLQGLSNQPQHF
CDR3 DNA: TGTGCCAGCAGCCTTCAGGGGTTGAGCAATCAGCCCCAGCATTTT

V gene: TRBV6-5
clone size: -
J gene: TRBJ1-6
D gene: -
CDR3 protein: CASSYGAGAGTPLHF
CDR3 DNA: TGTGCCAGCAGTTATGGGGCAGGGGCCGGGACACCCCTCCACTTT

V gene: TRBV5-1
clone size: -
J gene: TRBJ1-1
D gene: TRBD1
CDR3 protein: CASSQKTTGRTEAFF
CDR3 DNA: TGCGCCAGCAGCCAAAAAACGACAGGGAGAACTGAAGCTTTCTTT

V gene: TRBV5-4
clone size: -
J gene: TRBJ2-5
D gene: TRBD2
CDR3 protein: CASSWSGGGETQYF
CDR3 DNA: TGTGCCAGCAGCTGGAGCGGGGGCGGAGAGACCCAGTACTTC

V gene: TRBV13
clone size: -
J gene: TRBJ2-7
D gene: -
CDR3 protein: CASTTSLSGVQYF
CDR3 DNA: TGTGCCAGCACCACATCACTTTCGGGAGTGCAGTACTTC

V gene: TRBV6-5
clone size: -
J gene: TRBJ1-6
D gene: TRBD1
CDR3 protein: CASRSGTGRSPLHF
CDR3 DNA: TGTGCCAGCAGATCCGGGACAGGGAGGTCACCCCTCCACTTT

V gene: TRBV5-4
clone size: once
J gene: TRBJ1-4
D gene: TRBD1
CDR3 protein: CASSFSPLQGGKLFF
CDR3 DNA: TGTGCCAGCAGCTTCTCACCGTTACAGGGGGGAAAACTGTTTTTT

V gene: TRBV2
clone size: -
J gene: TRBJ2-2
D gene: -
CDR3 protein: CASSQGTGELFF
CDR3 DNA: TGTGCCAGCAGTCAGGGCACCGGGGAGCTGTTTTTT

V gene: TRBV24-1
clone size: -
J gene: TRBJ2-3
D gene: TRBD2
CDR3 protein: CATSPTSGPTDTQYF
CDR3 DNA: TGTGCCACCAGTCCGACTAGCGGCCCCACAGATACGCAGTATTTT

V gene: TRBV5-1
clone size: once
J gene: TRBJ1-1
D gene: -
CDR3 protein: CASSTDRHPAEAFF
CDR3 DNA: TGCGCCAGCAGCACCGACAGGCATCCCGCTGAAGCTTTCTTT